This T cell receptor beta chain was recorded in a study of regulatory T cells in long-lasting Graves disease. At the level of the study: Over-5-year antithyroid drug use with positive TSH receptor antibodies defined persistent Graves' disease in the study.

Through Arm-PCR of CDR3 regions and iRepertoire HTBI primers, TCR beta libraries were built. One entry per CDR3 protein, called by TCRdb with MiXCR from the multiplex PCR reads. Here the sample spans around 450,000 distinct CDR3 sequences, 20% to 25% being singletons. Study-wide results and limits: Study of thyroid tissue was not done, with only peripheral blood studied.

In this sample, this clonotype turned up a few times. The antigen is not known. Time point here: persistent/refractory GD, antithyroid drugs over 5 years with positive TRAb. The TCR library was prepared using RNA isolated from PBMCs. The patients included were those that came from an endocrinology department in Xi'an, China. This receptor was identified in a female donor with Graves disease. The starting material was peripheral blood mononuclear cells (PBMCs), obtained when the disease was refractory, from a patient treated with antithyroid drugs.

In DNA, the CDR3 is TGTGCCAGCAGTTGGGGGAGGGCCTCTGAGCAGTTCTTC. Translated, it gives CASSWGRASEQFF. The V gene is TRBV28, the J gene TRBJ2-1; 7 bases line up with TRBD2. The J segment lost 9 bases and the V segment lost 4 bases, leaving 6 bases of the junction unmatched. CDR3 length: 13 residues. Germline assignment: CDR1 MDHEN and CDR2 SYDVKM.